The subject of this entry is one T cell receptor (beta chain). Its antigen is currently unknown. The data derive from a study of radiation and T cells in renal cell carcinoma. About the study: Nephrectomy followed 15 Gy stereotactic body radiation by 4 weeks.

Trimming pared 1 base from V and 7 bases from J, leaving 13 bases between. Germline-derived CDR1 and CDR2 are MGHDK and SYGVNS. CDR3 length equals 14 residues. Findings and caveats of the study: Baseline intratumoral clonotype presence is unknown without pretreatment biopsies.

Sequenced by immunoSEQ multiplex PCR; TCRdb stores in-frame clones only, minus some. The table shows some 120,000 clones, with 88% occurring only once. Time point indicated: blood 2 weeks post-SBRT. The treatment is: 15 Gy SBRT to primary tumor, nephrectomy 4 weeks later. Radiation-treated patients gave blood at baseline, week 2 and week 4. This clonotype was sampled from a woman aged 70-85 years with renal cell carcinoma. The sample was blood, taken from a patient whose treatment included radiotherapy and nephrectomy. J is TRBJ1-2 and V is TRBV25-1; D might be TRBD1 (5 bases). CDR3 residues: CASSESKGPSGYTF. CDR3 coding DNA: TGTGCCAGCAGTGAATCCAAGGGGCCCAGTGGCTACACCTTC.